What follows are 13 T cell receptor beta chains derived from one specimen sequenced in a study of shared clonotypes between healthy human individuals. The assay was immunoSEQ multiplex PCR, and TCRdb's table has in-frame clones only and misses some. This table holds roughly 520,000 clones, 95% to 96% found once. Sequencing used naive CD4+ T cells sorted from blood. As for subset: CD45RA+ positively selected. The receptors were gathered from a woman in her thirties in good health.

This clone was detected once. The chain joins TRBV19 to TRBJ2-4; a weak D match, TRBD2 (6 bases). Looked up from germline, CDR1 is LNHDA and CDR2 is SQIVND (reference sequence). V shed 4 bases and J shed 5 bases, with 24 bases lying between them. The CDR3 has 18 amino acids. The CDR3 nucleotides read TGTGCCAGTAGTAGGTCTCAGGGTTCGGGAGTACCCCAAAACATTCAGTACTTC. Amino acid sequence: CASSRSQGSGVPQNIQYF. Full variable domain (outside the CDR3, taken from reference TRBV19 and TRBJ2-4): DGGITQSPKYLFRKEGQNVTLSCEQNLNHDAMYWYRQDPGQGLRLIYYSQIVNDFQKGDIAEGYSVSREKKESFPLTVTSAQKNPTAFYLCASSRSQGSGVPQNIQYFGAGTRLSVL.

This chain links TRBV19 with TRBJ1-5, with 9 bases matching TRBD1. Germline assignment: CDR1 LNHDA and CDR2 SQIVND (reference sequence). This CDR3 is built from 14 residues. V shed 5 bases, J shed 6 bases, and the junction held 5 bases outside the gene matches. The CDR3 nucleotides are TGTGCCAGTAGTCCGATGGGACAGGGTCAGCCCCAGCATTTT. Amino acids: CASSPMGQGQPQHF.

The chain links TRBV11-2 to TRBJ2-1; D is ambiguous. This CDR3 spans 14 amino acids. Trimming cost V 0 bases and J 8 bases, with 11 bases left between them. Per the germline V gene, CDR1 is SGHAT and CDR2 is FQNNGV. CDR3: CASSLDPAVDEQFF. The DNA for the CDR3 is TGTGCCAGCAGCTTAGATCCCGCGGTGGATGAGCAGTTCTTC.

The chain uses TRBV2 and TRBJ1-6; D perhaps matches TRBD1 (6 bases). Trimming removed 1 base at V and 5 bases at J, with 9 bases between. CDR1 is SNHLY and CDR2 is FYNNEI in the germline V gene. The CDR3 consists of 15 residues. CDR3 region: CASSEDGQHNSPLHF. DNA for the CDR3: TGTGCCAGCAGTGAAGATGGACAGCATAATTCACCCCTCCACTTT. Supplemented by reference TRBV2 and TRBJ1-6, the full variable domain reads EPEVTQTPSHQVTQMGQEVILRCVPISNHLYFYWYRQILGQKVEFLVSFYNNEISEKSEIFDDQFSVERPDGSNFTLKIRSTKLEDSAMYFCASSEDGQHNSPLHFGNGTRLTVT.

The CDR3 sequence: CASSLPTSGRKSEQYF. The CDR3 nucleotides are TGTGCCAGCAGTTTACCGACTAGCGGGAGGAAGTCCGAGCAGTACTTC. The V call is TRBV28, the J call TRBJ2-7; 13 positions match TRBD2. Germline values: CDR1 MDHEN, CDR2 SYDVKM. This CDR3 is built from 16 residues. V shed 2 bases and J 6 bases; nucleotides not matched to a gene: 7.

With respect to this clone: Different DNA sequences within this sample yield the same CDR3. The chain has TRBV28 and TRBJ2-7; D ambiguous. Trimming pared 8 bases from V and 0 bases from J, leaving 11 bases between. Looked up from germline, CDR1 is MDHEN and CDR2 is SYDVKM. The length of the CDR3 is 13 residues. The CDR3 region has the DNA TGTGCCAGCTCGCTCGTATCCTCCTACGAGCAGTACTTC. Translation gives CASSLVSSYEQYF.

A single count supports this clone. This rearrangement joins TRBV7-9 to TRBJ2-3; no firm D call. With 0 bases removed from V and 0 bases from J, the gap between germline ends came to 16 bases. The length of the CDR3 is 18 residues. Germline lookup yields CDR1 SEHNR and CDR2 FQNEAQ (reference sequence). Here the CDR3 reads CASSLASLAAESTDTQYF. The CDR3 nucleotides are TGTGCCAGCAGCTTAGCGAGTTTGGCGGCGGAAAGCACAGATACGCAGTATTTT.

This chain links TRBV5-6 with TRBJ2-7, with 10 positions matching TRBD2. The CDR3 extends over 14 amino acids. The germline CDR1 and CDR2 sequences are SGHDT and YYEEEE. V gave up 4 bases and J gave up 2 bases; unmatched junction bases: 3. CDR3 in amino acids: CASSPGLAAYEQYF. CDR3 in DNA: TGTGCCAGCAGCCCCGGACTAGCGGCCTACGAGCAGTACTTC.

There are a few counts of this clone. The rearrangement joins TRBV18 to TRBJ1-2; D call uncertain. The length of the CDR3 is 12 residues. Germline CDR1 is KGHSH and CDR2 is LQKENI. V dropped 1 base and J dropped 4 bases, with 4 bases sitting between them. In DNA, the CDR3 is TGTGCCAGCTCACCACAGGGCTATGGCTACACCTTC. This encodes CASSPQGYGYTF. Combining the CDR3 with reference TRBV18 and TRBJ1-2 gives the whole variable domain NAGVMQNPRHLVRRRGQEARLRCSPMKGHSHVYWYRQLPEEGLKFMVYLQKENIIDESGMPKERFSAEFPKEGPSILRIQQVVRGDSAAYFCASSPQGYGYTFGSGTRLTVV.

The chain employs TRBV28 and TRBJ1-1, with D hard to call. The CDR3 contains 13 residues. Germline values: CDR1 MDHEN, CDR2 SYDVKM. V lost 2 bases to trimming and J lost 7 bases, with 11 bases between them. The DNA for the CDR3 is TGTGCCAGCAGTTTAGCAGGCCCTTTTGAAGCTTTCTTT. Translating gives CASSLAGPFEAFF.

V usage is TRBV6-5 and J usage is TRBJ1-5, with TRBD1 as a possible D gene (6 bases). V was pared by 0 bases and J by 6 bases, with 12 bases between. The CDR3 extends over 15 amino acids. The germline gives CDR1 MNHEY, CDR2 SVGAGI. The CDR3 sequence: CASSYSRGVSQPQHF. The CDR3 bases are TGTGCCAGCAGTTACTCGAGGGGGGTAAGTCAGCCCCAGCATTTT.

This rearrangement joins TRBV5-4 to TRBJ1-2, with no clear D. The germline gives CDR1 SGHNT, CDR2 YYREEE (reference sequence). V lost 0 bases, J lost 8 bases, and 17 bases lay in between. The CDR3 consists of 15 residues. The CDR3 nucleotides read TGTGCCAGCAGCTTGGCCGGGTTAGCCGGGAGGGGCTACACCTTC. Translation gives CASSLAGLAGRGYTF.

Worth noting for this clone: Other DNA sequences within the sample encode an identical CDR3. This chain connects TRBV28 to TRBJ1-3; 7 bases map to TRBD1. The germline gives CDR1 MDHEN, CDR2 SYDVKM. V dropped 3 bases and J dropped 0; count of bases not matched to a gene: 2. CDR3 size: 15 residues. CDR3 protein: CASSLGTASGNTIYF. The CDR3 DNA sequence: TGTGCCAGCAGTTTGGGGACAGCCTCTGGAAACACCATATATTTT.